These 26 T cell receptor beta chains were all obtained from the same sample, sequenced in a study of molecular identifiers for immune sequencing clone quantification. MiXCR, applied by TCRdb to the PCR reads, yields one record per CDR3 protein. This table has 85,000 to 100,000 distinct CDR3 sequences, 20% to 25% appearing once. The material sequenced was naive CD8+ T cells from blood, with Jurkat cell RNA spiked in. Subset defined: FACS-sorted CD8+CD4-CCR7+CD45RA+ naive T cells. These receptors were obtained from a human donor in good health. Some libraries in this study had Jurkat cell RNA spiked in.

This clonotype was seen at least ten times. This rearrangement joins TRBV20-1 to TRBJ1-1, with 8 nucleotides matching TRBD1. The CDR3 runs 15 residues. V was pared by 3 bases and J by 4 bases, with 10 bases of the junction left unmatched. The germline V gene has CDR1 DFQATT and CDR2 SNEGSKA (reference sequence). Written as DNA, the CDR3 is TGCAGTGCTAGGGATTTTCAGGGGGCTACCACTGAAGCTTTCTTT. It codes for CSARDFQGATTEAFF.

The CDR3 spells CASSQEEGSTSYEQYF. The CDR3 region has the DNA TGCGCCAGCAGCCAAGAGGAAGGGAGTACGTCCTACGAGCAGTACTTC. The chain combines TRBV4-3 with TRBJ2-7, with D perhaps matching TRBD2 (5 bases). Germline-derived CDR1 and CDR2 are LGHNA and YSLEER. V was shortened by 0 bases and J by 1 base, with 13 bases between the two germline ends. The CDR3 covers 16 residues.

This clonotype was detected ten times or more. The chain joins TRBV29-1 to TRBJ2-7; D is perhaps TRBD2 (6 bases). Germline V lookup: CDR1 SQVTM, CDR2 ANQGSEA. CDR3 length: 18 amino acids. V gave up 1 base and J gave up 0 bases, with 22 bases separating them. CDR3 DNA: TGCAGCGTTGAAGTTCCAGGCAATCCGTTGGGAGGCTCCTACGAGCAGTACTTC. It codes for CSVEVPGNPLGGSYEQYF.

Many counts were recorded for this clonotype. This rearrangement joins TRBV6-5 to TRBJ2-1; D is ambiguous. Deletions cut 0 bases from V and 8 bases from J, with 5 bases between. In germline, CDR1 is MNHEY, CDR2 SVGAGI. The CDR3 contains 12 residues. Here the CDR3 reads CASSYSNDEQFF. The CDR3 bases are TGTGCCAGCAGTTACTCGAACGATGAGCAGTTCTTC.

There are many counts of this clonotype. This chain links TRBV6-5 with TRBJ2-2, with TRBD2 matching 13 bases. CDR1 MNHEY and CDR2 SVGAGI come from the germline V gene. The V and J ends lost 6 bases and 0 bases, in that order; junction bases with no gene match: 4. This CDR3 is 17 amino acids long. As DNA, the CDR3 is TGTGCCAGCAGCCCAGGGACTAGCGGGGCGAACACCGGGGAGCTGTTTTTT. It yields the protein CASSPGTSGANTGELFF.

The sample holds many counts of this clonotype. This sequence joins TRBV3-1 and TRBJ2-7, with D uncertain. Germline V gene lookup returns CDR1 LGHDT and CDR2 YNNKEL (reference sequence). The CDR3 loop spans 12 amino acids. Trimming shortened V by 4 bases and J by 4 bases, and 8 bases separated the two germline ends. The CDR3 DNA is TGTGCCAGCAGCCCCCCTGGGTACGAGCAGTACTTC. This sequence encodes CASSPPGYEQYF.

J is TRBJ2-7 and V is TRBV7-6, with D possibly being TRBD1 or TRBD2 (5 bases each). Germline V lookup: CDR1 SGHVS, CDR2 FNYEAQ. V lost 4 bases and J 2 bases, leaving 9 bases between the germline ends. This CDR3 has 13 residues. CDR3 in DNA: TGTGCCAGCAGCTGGGACGGACCCTACGAGCAGTACTTC. Its translation is CASSWDGPYEQYF.

There are many counts of this clonotype. The V call is TRBV7-6, the J call TRBJ1-5; possibly TRBD1 for D (5 bases). The CDR3 length is 17 residues. Trimming removed 0 bases at V and 0 bases at J, with 12 bases between. Germline V gives CDR1 SGHVS, CDR2 FNYEAQ. The CDR3 nucleotides are TGTGCCAGCAGCTTAGCGCTGGGACCATTTAGCAATCAGCCCCAGCATTTT. Amino acid sequence: CASSLALGPFSNQPQHF.

In its sample, this clonotype was seen many times. The CDR3 reads CASSPSPMNTEAFF. The DNA for the CDR3 is TGCGCCAGCAGCCCGTCCCCGATGAACACTGAAGCTTTCTTT. The chain has TRBV5-1 and TRBJ1-1; D ambiguous. This CDR3 spans 14 amino acids. Germline loops: CDR1 SGHRS, CDR2 YFSETQ. Trimming removed 4 bases at V and 0 bases at J, with 10 bases between.

This clonotype has only a few counts. A read error is possible here, since a much larger clone lies one base away. The chain combines TRBV7-9 with TRBJ1-1, with D unclear. Trimming stripped 5 bases from V and 5 bases from J, with 12 bases between. The CDR3 extends over 13 amino acids. Germline V gene data show CDR1 as SEHNR and CDR2 as FQNEAQ (reference sequence). The CDR3 nucleotides read TGTGCCAGCAGCGCGCTGGGTTCGACTGAAGCTTTCTTT. Amino acids: CASSALGSTEAFF.

As regards this clonotype: A read error may explain this, as a much larger clone is one base away. The CDR3 DNA follows: TGTGCCAGCAGTTTAGAGCTGGCAGGGCAAGAGAGCCAGTACTTC. It yields the protein CASSLELAGQESQYF. The chain is built from TRBV12-3 or TRBV12-4 and TRBJ2-5, with D perhaps TRBD1 (5 bases). There are 15 residues in the CDR3.

This clonotype was seen repeatedly, ten times or more. This chain uses TRBV20-1 with TRBJ2-4; 11 bases agree with TRBD2. The length of the CDR3 is 19 residues. The V gene end was trimmed by 2 bases and the J gene end by 0 bases; junction bases not matched to a gene: 12. Germline CDR1 is DFQATT and CDR2 is SNEGSKA (reference sequence). The CDR3 loop is CSARSPRLAGRLAKNIQYF. The CDR3 DNA is TGCAGTGCTAGATCCCCCAGACTAGCGGGGAGACTAGCCAAAAACATTCAGTACTTC.

This clonotype was seen ten or more times. The rearrangement links TRBV6-2 or TRBV6-3 to TRBJ2-7; no reliable D call. CDR1 is MNHEY and CDR2 is SVGEGT in the germline V gene. The length of the CDR3 is 11 residues. V was trimmed by 8 bases and J by 6 bases, leaving 11 bases between them. This CDR3 is CASGPDGEQYF. CDR3 sequence (DNA): TGTGCCAGCGGACCGGATGGCGAGCAGTACTTC.

As for this clonotype: A clone one base away is much larger, so this may be a read error. The conserved closing phenylalanine or tryptophan is absent in this CDR3, likely reflecting a read error. The DNA is omitted, as the CDR3 cannot be located on it reliably, and the CDR3 follows TCRdb's listing. The chain is built from TRBV7-6 and TRBJ2-7; the DNA was not compared with TRBD1, the D call given in the table. The CDR3 totals 14 residues, both ends included. Germline CDR1 and CDR2: SGHVS and FNYEAQ. The CDR3 sequence is CASSLGRQSYERYS.

About this clonotype: This may arise from a read error, as a much more abundant clone is one base away. This chain's CDR3 is CATVGSGAYEQYF. As DNA, the CDR3 is TGTGCCACCGTGGGGAGCGGGGCCTACGAGCAGTACTTC. This rearrangement joins TRBV28 to TRBJ2-7; 7 bases fit TRBD2. Per the germline V gene, CDR1 is MDHEN and CDR2 is SYDVKM. Trimming at V came to 10 bases and at J to 2 bases, leaving 8 bases not matched to a gene. This CDR3 has 13 residues.

At least ten counts were recorded for this clonotype. The V call is TRBV7-9, the J call TRBJ1-4; 7 bases agree with TRBD1. From germline, CDR1 is SEHNR and CDR2 FQNEAQ (reference sequence). J gave up 3 bases and V 1 base, and 5 bases lay outside the gene matches. The CDR3 covers 16 residues. This CDR3 reads CASSLEAGGANEKLFF. As DNA, the CDR3 is TGTGCCAGCAGCTTAGAAGCAGGGGGAGCTAATGAAAAACTGTTTTTT.

Points on this clonotype: A read error is likely, as this CDR3 ends without the conserved phenylalanine or tryptophan. This chain connects TRBV7-9 to TRBJ2-7; 10 bases are a match to TRBD2. The V segment lost 0 bases and the J segment 3 bases; nucleotides outside the gene matches: 2. CDR1 SEHNR and CDR2 FQNEAQ come from the germline V gene (reference sequence). The CDR3 is 15 residues long. As DNA, the CDR3 is TGTGCCAGCAGCTTAGCAGGACTAGCGGACTACGAGCAGTACCTC. Its translation is CASSLAGLADYEQYL.

This clonotype has ten or more counts. This sequence joins TRBV28 and TRBJ2-7; D is possibly TRBD2 (6 bases). Germline-derived CDR1 and CDR2 are MDHEN and SYDVKM. This CDR3 spans 13 amino acids. Trimming pared 10 bases from V and 0 bases from J, leaving 13 bases between. Written as DNA, the CDR3 is TGTGCCACCGACGGGGGAAGCTCCTACGAGCAGTACTTC. Translation: CATDGGSSYEQYF.

In regard to this clonotype: This could be a read error, since a much larger clone is one nucleotide away. The V call is TRBV30, the J call TRBJ2-7, with D hard to call. V shed 4 bases and J shed 5 bases, with 12 bases lying between them. Germline V gene data show CDR1 as GTSNPN and CDR2 as SVGIG (reference sequence). The CDR3 runs 12 residues. The CDR3 region is CAWNPSVHEQYF. DNA for the CDR3: TGTGCCTGGAATCCCTCGGTGCACGAGCAGTACTTC. The entire variable domain, with the rest obtained from reference TRBV30 and TRBJ2-7, is as follows: SQTIHQWPATLVQPVGSPLSLECTVEGTSNPNLYWYRQAAGRGLQLLFYSVGIGQISSEVPQNLSASRPQDRQFILSSKKLLLSDSGFYLCAWNPSVHEQYFGPGTRLTVT.

Ten or more counts support this clonotype. The V call is TRBV4-3, the J call TRBJ2-3; D is ambiguous. Germline CDR1 and CDR2: LGHNA and YSLEER. The CDR3 length is 16 residues. Trimming removed 4 bases from V and 1 base from J, with 15 bases in between. CDR3 sequence reads: CASSPTAVARTDTQYF. The CDR3 nucleotides are TGCGCCAGCAGCCCCACGGCGGTAGCTCGCACAGATACGCAGTATTTT.

The rearrangement joins TRBV11-2 to TRBJ1-1; 11 bases fit TRBD1. V was clipped by 5 bases and J by 3 bases; unmatched bases: 8. Germline-derived CDR1 and CDR2 are SGHAT and FQNNGV. The CDR3 extends over 16 amino acids. CDR3: CASSPWTGGTDTEAFF. CDR3 nucleotide sequence: TGTGCCAGCAGCCCGTGGACAGGGGGCACGGACACTGAAGCTTTCTTT.

Note on this clonotype: With a much larger clone just one base away, this may be a read error. The chain uses TRBV4-1 and TRBJ2-7; D remains ambiguous. CDR3 size: 14 residues. Germline assignment: CDR1 MGHRA and CDR2 YSYEKL. DNA for the CDR3: TGCGCCAGCAGCCATTACAAAGGTACCTACGAGCCGTACTTC. This gives the protein CASSHYKGTYEPYF.

The V call is TRBV27, the J call TRBJ2-3; D is uncertain. Trimming cost V 3 bases and J 0 bases, with 10 bases left between them. Germline assignment: CDR1 MNHEY and CDR2 SMNVEV (reference sequence). The CDR3 extends over 15 amino acids. The DNA of the CDR3 is TGTGCCAGCAGTTTCACCCTCGGGAGCACAGATACGCAGTATTTT. The encoded protein is CASSFTLGSTDTQYF.

V gene TRBV13 combines with J gene TRBJ2-7; 11 bases are shared with TRBD2. The CDR3 has 14 residues. V lost 3 bases to trimming and J lost 8 bases; unmatched junction nucleotides: 6. Germline values: CDR1 PRHDT, CDR2 FYEKMQ (reference sequence). The CDR3 nucleotides read TGTGCCAGCAGCTTGACTAGCGGGGCCCCCCAGCAGTACTTC. The encoded protein is CASSLTSGAPQQYF.

This clonotype was seen a few times. This sequence joins TRBV6-7 and TRBJ1-5; 7 bases are a match to TRBD1. TRBV6-7 qualifies as an ORF whose function is uncertain. The trim removed 5 bases at V and 0 bases at J, leaving 4 bases unmatched. CDR3 length: 15 amino acids. CDR3 loop: CASSRDSYSNQPQHF. The CDR3 region has the DNA TGTGCCAGCAGTCGGGACAGTTATAGCAATCAGCCCCAGCATTTT.

Ten or more counts support this clonotype. V is TRBV12-3 or TRBV12-4 and J is TRBJ2-3; D not resolved. The CDR3 is 13 residues long. The V gene lost 3 bases and the J gene lost 3 bases, with 7 bases spanning the gap. CDR3 coding DNA: TGTGCCAGCAGTTTCTCCGGAACAGATACGCAGTATTTT. It is translated as CASSFSGTDTQYF.